One sample yielded the 29 T cell receptor beta chains listed below, sequenced in a study of cytomegalovirus exposure and HLA in healthy donors. Data came from immunoSEQ multiplex PCR; TCRdb stores just in-frame clones and leaves some out. The sample has around 60,000 clones, about 95% seen once. The specimen sequenced was PBMCs. These receptor sequences come from a woman aged 18-29 years in good health and CMV-seronegative.

This chain links TRBV30 with TRBJ1-2; TRBD1 agrees at 8 bases. V was pared by 2 bases and J by 8 bases, with 7 bases of the junction left unmatched. The CDR3 covers 13 residues. Germline V gene sequence: CDR1 GTSNPN, CDR2 SVGIG (reference sequence). The CDR3 DNA sequence: TGTGCCTGGAGTCCCGGGCCAGGGGGCGGCTACACCTTC. Translated, it gives CAWSPGPGGGYTF.

This chain joins TRBV6-1 and TRBJ1-2, with D perhaps TRBD1 (5 bases). CDR3 size: 17 residues. V was cut by 1 base and J by 13 bases, with 28 bases left in between. Germline values: CDR1 MNHNS, CDR2 SASEGT. The CDR3 loop reads CASSEEVRGETTIVVTF. The DNA of the CDR3 is TGTGCCAGCAGTGAAGAGGTCCGGGGGGAAACTACTATTGTCGTCACCTTC.

A single count supports this clone. The V and J genes are TRBV7-2 and TRBJ1-5, with TRBD1 as a possible D gene (5 bases). Per the germline V gene, CDR1 is SGHTA and CDR2 is FQGNSA. V lost 5 bases, J lost 2 bases, and 10 bases lay in between. The CDR3 has 14 amino acids. CDR3 sequence reads: CASSPGGGNQPQHF. The DNA of the CDR3 is TGTGCCAGCAGCCCGGGAGGGGGCAATCAGCCCCAGCATTTT.

This chain joins TRBV21-1 and TRBJ1-4; whether TRBD1, the table's D call, matches the DNA was not checked. TRBV21-1 is listed as a pseudogene. The CDR3 has 12 residues. CDR3 amino acids: CASSPRDEKLFF. The CDR3 DNA reads as TGTGCCAGCAGCCCCAGGGATGAAAAACTGTTTTTT.

This clone appeared a single time. The chain links TRBV12-1 to TRBJ2-3; the table names TRBD1, a call not compared with the DNA. TRBV12-1 is described as a pseudogene. This CDR3 has 15 amino acids. The DNA for the CDR3 is TGTGCCAGCAGCTTTGTGGTAGGGGTCACAGATACGCAGTATTTT. Translating gives CASSFVVGVTDTQYF.

The rearrangement links TRBV7-9 to TRBJ1-2, with a tentative D call TRBD1 (6 bases). The CDR3 is 15 amino acids. V gave up 8 bases and J gave up 2 bases, with 18 bases separating them. The germline gives CDR1 SEHNR, CDR2 FQNEAQ (reference sequence). The CDR3 loop reads CASRRNRDANYGYTF. DNA of the CDR3: TGTGCCAGCCGGAGAAACAGGGACGCCAACTATGGCTACACCTTC.

V gene TRBV28 combines with J gene TRBJ2-5; perhaps TRBD1 as D (6 bases). Near its end, the DNA agrees better with TRBJ2-7, so the J call may be wrong. CDR3 size: 14 residues. CDR1 is MDHEN, CDR2 SYDVKM, per germline. CDR3 sequence reads: CASSPTGSRYEQYF. The CDR3 DNA reads TGTGCCAGCAGCCCCACAGGGTCCCGCTACGAGCAGTACTTC.

Note on this clone: At one of its ends the junction is not consistent with the germline gene, which may arise from a read error. The chain has TRBV7-2 and TRBJ2-1; D remains ambiguous. Germline CDR1 and CDR2: SGHTA and FQGNSA. This CDR3 has 14 amino acids. The CDR3 DNA reads as TGTGCCACCAGCCCCGTGGCTGATTACAATGAGCAGTTCTTC. Amino acid sequence: CATSPVADYNEQFF.

V and J are TRBV19 and TRBJ2-5; possible D gene TRBD2, 5 bases. V lost 7 bases, J lost 7 bases, and 16 bases lay in between. The germline gives CDR1 LNHDA, CDR2 SQIVND (reference sequence). The CDR3 loop spans 13 amino acids. As DNA, the CDR3 is TGTGCCAGTAACCCTTCTGGAGGACCGACCCAGTACTTC. Translating it yields CASNPSGGPTQYF.

This chain uses TRBV7-3 with TRBJ2-3; tentative D call: TRBD2 (5 bases). The V end lost 5 bases, the J end lost 1 base, and 28 bases lay between the germline ends. CDR1 is SGHTA and CDR2 is FQGTGA in the germline V gene. The CDR3 is made up of 20 amino acids. The CDR3 reads CASSPPIRWERVRGTDTQYF. The CDR3 bases are TGTGCCAGCAGCCCCCCCATTAGGTGGGAGAGGGTTAGGGGCACAGATACGCAGTATTTT.

This clone has just a few counts. V gene TRBV30 combines with J gene TRBJ1-5; the D is unclear. The CDR3 is 14 residues long. V gave up 0 bases and J gave up 1 base, with 7 bases separating them. In germline, CDR1 is GTSNPN, CDR2 SVGIG (reference sequence). The CDR3 loop is CAWSVGESNQPQHF. The DNA for the CDR3 is TGTGCCTGGAGTGTGGGCGAAAGCAATCAGCCCCAGCATTTT.

The rearrangement links TRBV7-9 to TRBJ2-3, with 15 bases lining up with TRBD2. This CDR3 comprises 15 residues. The junction had 1 base not matched to a gene; V was cut back by 1 base and J by 8 bases. Germline V gene data show CDR1 as SEHNR and CDR2 as FQNEAQ (reference sequence). In nucleotides, the CDR3 is TGTGCCAGCAGCTTAGGGGGACTAGCGGGAGGTACGCAGTATTTT. Its translation is CASSLGGLAGGTQYF.

V is TRBV18 and J is TRBJ1-2; 7 nucleotides line up with TRBD1. V was pared by 8 bases and J by 8 bases, with 11 bases of the junction left unmatched. Germline lookup yields CDR1 KGHSH and CDR2 LQKENI. This CDR3 spans 13 amino acids. The CDR3 loop is CASTPPTGTGYTF. For the CDR3, the DNA is TGTGCCAGCACCCCGCCGACAGGGACCGGCTACACCTTC.

The chain joins TRBV5-1 to TRBJ2-3; 7 nucleotides line up with TRBD1. Germline V gives CDR1 SGHRS, CDR2 YFSETQ. The CDR3 is 14 residues long. V shed 4 bases and J 6 bases; nucleotides not matched to a gene: 8. This CDR3 is CASSPGQPVDTQYF. The CDR3 region has the DNA TGCGCCAGCAGCCCGGGACAGCCGGTGGATACGCAGTATTTT.

V gene TRBV28 combines with J gene TRBJ1-5; D may be TRBD1 (5 bases). Trimming removed 6 bases from V and 5 bases from J, with 11 bases in between. CDR3 size: 13 residues. Germline assignment: CDR1 MDHEN and CDR2 SYDVKM. The CDR3, as DNA: TGTGCCAGCAGGGCAGGGTACCATCAGCCCCAGCATTTT. This gives the protein CASRAGYHQPQHF.

The CDR3 protein is CATSRVGQGLSDTQYF. The CDR3 DNA sequence: TGTGCCACCAGCAGAGTGGGACAGGGATTATCAGATACGCAGTATTTT. The V gene is TRBV15, the J gene TRBJ2-3; TRBD1 matches at 9 bases. CDR1 is LNHNV and CDR2 is YYDKDF in the germline V gene (reference sequence). Trimming cost V 1 base and J 4 bases; bases outside gene matches: 6. This CDR3 comprises 16 residues.

The chain is built from TRBV6-5 and TRBJ1-1, with a weak D call TRBD1 (6 bases). V was trimmed by 2 bases and J by 6 bases, leaving 16 bases between them. The germline gives CDR1 MNHEY, CDR2 SVGAGI. The CDR3 has 15 residues. CDR3 DNA sequence: TGTGCCAGCAGTTACGGGGGGGCCCGGGGGGCTGAAGCTTTCTTT. Translated, it gives CASSYGGARGAEAFF.

The CDR3 DNA reads as TGTGCCAGCAGCCCAAGATCGGGACAGGGCCCCTACGAGCAGTACTTC. Its translation is CASSPRSGQGPYEQYF. The genes are TRBV11-3 and TRBJ2-7, with TRBD1 identical over 9 bases. Germline CDR1 is SGHNT and CDR2 is YENEEA. The trim removed 5 bases at V and 2 bases at J, leaving 10 bases unmatched. The CDR3 spans 16 residues.

This chain links TRBV4-3 with TRBJ2-1, with 8 bases aligning to TRBD2. The CDR3 is 15 residues long. The V and J ends lost 4 bases and 3 bases, in that order; junction bases with no gene match: 5. Looked up from germline, CDR1 is LGHNA and CDR2 is YSLEER. The CDR3 loop is CASSPPGGGYNEQFF. The DNA for the CDR3 is TGCGCCAGCAGCCCCCCGGGGGGGGGCTACAATGAGCAGTTCTTC.

DNA for the CDR3: TGTGCCAGCAGCGTATACCGGGAGCAAGAGACCCAGTACTTC. It specifies CASSVYREQETQYF. V and J are TRBV11-2 and TRBJ2-5; TRBD2 might be the D (6 bases). The CDR3 contains 14 residues. Trimming pared 5 bases from V and 2 bases from J, leaving 12 bases between. Per germline, CDR1 SGHAT and CDR2 FQNNGV.

This clone was seen a single time. The chain uses TRBV27 and TRBJ1-2; TRBD1 agrees at 7 bases. With 5 bases clipped from V and 0 bases from J, the junction kept 6 bases outside the gene matches. CDR3 length: 15 residues. Germline V lookup: CDR1 MNHEY, CDR2 SMNVEV (reference sequence). The CDR3 DNA sequence: TGTGCCAGCAGTCCGCACAGGGGCTCTAACTATGGCTACACCTTC. Encoded protein: CASSPHRGSNYGYTF.

The chain links TRBV5-3 to TRBJ2-7, with 8 bases aligning to TRBD2. TRBV5-3 counts as an open reading frame of uncertain function. J lost 3 bases, V lost 4 bases, and 15 bases had no gene match. The CDR3 consists of 17 residues. CDR3 DNA sequence: TGTGCCAGAAGCCCCACCCCGGGACTAGGCCTTGACTACGAGCAGTACTTC. This gives the protein CARSPTPGLGLDYEQYF.

J is TRBJ2-7 and V is TRBV2; tentative D call: TRBD1 (8 bases). Trimming cost V 6 bases and J 5 bases, with 17 bases left between them. CDR1 is SNHLY, CDR2 FYNNEI, per germline. This CDR3 comprises 14 residues. The CDR3 sequence is CASRPDRGGNEQYF. In DNA form, the CDR3 reads TGTGCCAGCAGACCCGACAGGGGAGGGAACGAGCAGTACTTC.

The chain links TRBV4-3 to TRBJ1-6; 7 nucleotides align to TRBD1. CDR3 length: 17 amino acids. Looked up from germline, CDR1 is LGHNA and CDR2 is YSLEER. V lost 0 bases, J lost 9 bases, and 11 bases stayed unmatched. DNA for the CDR3: TGCGCCAGCAGCCAAGATTGGCCCAGGGGGGCGGGTTCACCCCTCCACTTT. Its translation: CASSQDWPRGAGSPLHF.

This rearrangement joins TRBV10-3 to TRBJ2-7, with 8 bases identical to TRBD2. Trimming cost V 8 bases and J 4 bases; bases outside gene matches: 4. Germline-derived CDR1 and CDR2 are ENHRY and SYGVKD. The CDR3 has 12 amino acids. The CDR3 spells CAISGGVYEQYF. For the CDR3, the DNA is TGTGCCATCTCGGGGGGGGTGTACGAGCAGTACTTC.

The chain carries TRBV7-3 and TRBJ2-1, with D perhaps matching TRBD1 (7 bases). The CDR3 runs 16 residues. From germline, CDR1 is SGHTA and CDR2 FQGTGA. Trimming stripped 5 bases from V and 0 bases from J, with 14 bases between. The CDR3 region is CASSPGGWSSYNEQFF. CDR3 nucleotides: TGTGCCAGCAGCCCAGGGGGGTGGAGCTCCTACAATGAGCAGTTCTTC.

The V call is TRBV13, the J call TRBJ2-7; 12 bases line up with TRBD2. Germline V lookup: CDR1 PRHDT, CDR2 FYEKMQ (reference sequence). The CDR3 consists of 16 residues. The junction had 3 bases not matched to a gene; V was cut back by 2 bases and J by 1 base. The CDR3 DNA follows: TGTGCCAGCAGCTTATGGGGGACTAGCGGGTCCTACGAGCAGTACTTC. The encoded protein is CASSLWGTSGSYEQYF.

This chain joins TRBV4-3 and TRBJ2-5; 11 bases match TRBD1. The CDR3 is made up of 16 amino acids. V was clipped by 0 bases and J by 4 bases; unmatched bases: 4. The germline V gene encodes CDR1 LGHNA and CDR2 YSLEER. The CDR3 region has the DNA TGCGCCAGCAGCCAAGATCGTGGGACAGGGGGAGAGACCCAGTACTTC. Translating gives CASSQDRGTGGETQYF.

The rearrangement joins TRBV10-3 to TRBJ2-7; 8 bases map to TRBD1. Germline V gene lookup returns CDR1 ENHRY and CDR2 SYGVKD. V gave up 11 bases and J gave up 6 bases; unmatched junction bases: 12. The CDR3 spans 13 residues. The CDR3, as DNA: TGTGCCGCCTCCGGGACAGGTGTCAGCGAGCAGTACTTC. Encoded protein: CAASGTGVSEQYF.